Listed below are T cell receptor beta chains from one sample, sequenced in a study of OX40 agonist ivuxolimab in advanced cancers. TCRdb's copy holds only in-frame clones and misses some; the assay was immunoSEQ multiplex PCR. The repertoire holds tens of thousands of clones, with roughly nine tenths as singletons. Specimen: CD4+ or CD8+ T cells sorted from blood, collected in a trial of the OX40 agonist ivuxolimab. These receptors all stem from an adult with an advanced solid tumor such as melanoma, head and neck, liver or kidney cancer. The CDR3 runs from the conserved cysteine through the conserved F or W. The D gene is left open where the match is weak. Not every row has a clone size; where given, it reads once, few, many or a size class.

v_gene	d_gene	j_gene	abundance	CDR3nt	CDR3aa
TRBV9	NA	TRBJ2-7	once	TGTGCCAGCAGCGTAGTTCTCAGTGGCGAGCAGTACTTC	CASSVVLSGEQYF
TRBV19	NA	TRBJ1-1	NA	TGTGCCAGTAGTTATCCTCCGGGACGGCAGAACACTGAAGCTTTCTTT	CASSYPPGRQNTEAFF
TRBV7-7	NA	TRBJ2-5	NA	TGTGCTAGCAGCCTCGGACTGGAAGAGACCCAGTACTTC	CASSLGLEETQYF
TRBV7-3	NA	TRBJ2-1	once	TGTGCCAGCAGCTTAAGTACCACAGTCCGATACAATGAGCAGTTCTTC	CASSLSTTVRYNEQFF
TRBV7-2	TRBD2	TRBJ2-4	NA	TGTGCCAGCAGCTTGGACGTAGCGGGGGAAAACATTCAGTACTTC	CASSLDVAGENIQYF
TRBV28	NA	TRBJ2-6	NA	TGTGCCAGCAGTTCCGGGGGATCAGGGGCCAACGTCCTGACTTTC	CASSSGGSGANVLTF
TRBV10-2	TRBD2	TRBJ2-2	NA	TGCGCCAGCAGTATAGCGGGAGACACCGGGGAGCTGTTTTTT	CASSIAGDTGELFF
TRBV18	TRBD1	TRBJ2-1	NA	TGTGCCAGCTCCCCACCGGGCCGTAGGACAGGGGGCAATGAGCAGTTCTTC	CASSPPGRRTGGNEQFF
TRBV5-6	NA	TRBJ1-4	NA	TGTGCCAGCAGCTTGCAGGGAGCTAATGAAAAACTGTTTTTT	CASSLQGANEKLFF
TRBV19	NA	TRBJ2-5	NA	TGTGCCAGTAGTAGGGACAGCCGGATCGGGAGTATGGAGACCCAGTACTTC	CASSRDSRIGSMETQYF
TRBV28	TRBD1	TRBJ2-7	NA	TGTGCCAGCAGTATGGGGGCAGGGGGTATTTATTTCTCCTACGAGCAGTACTTC	CASSMGAGGIYFSYEQYF
TRBV4-3	NA	TRBJ2-6	NA	TGCGCCAGCAGCCAAGACTCGTTCCCGGCGGCACCCTTCCACTCTGGGGCCAACGTCCTGACTTTC	CASSQDSFPAAPFHSGANVLTF
TRBV6-1	NA	TRBJ2-7	NA	TGTGCCAGCAGTGAAGGCCCATGGGTCTCCTACGAGCAGTACTTC	CASSEGPWVSYEQYF
TRBV11-3	NA	TRBJ2-7	NA	TGTGCCAGCAGCTTAGGGACAAGGGGACCCTACGAGCAGTACTTC	CASSLGTRGPYEQYF
TRBV6-6	NA	TRBJ1-2	once	TGTGCCAGCAGTTATAGGCAGCCACCAGATCCCGGCTACACCTTC	CASSYRQPPDPGYTF
TRBV19	TRBD2	TRBJ2-3	NA	TGTGCCAGTAGTATAGGGGAGGGTTCAGATACGCAGTATTTT	CASSIGEGSDTQYF
TRBV5-1	NA	TRBJ1-5	NA	TGCGCCAGCAGCTTGGGGCAGGGCGGACAGCCCCAGCATTTT	CASSLGQGGQPQHF
TRBV5-1	TRBD1	TRBJ2-1	NA	TGCGCCAGCAGCTTGGCGGGACAGGACAATGAGCAGTTCTTC	CASSLAGQDNEQFF
TRBV28	TRBD1	TRBJ1-2	NA	TGTGCCAGCAGGGAGACAGGGGCGTATTATGGCTACACCTTC	CASRETGAYYGYTF
TRBV30	NA	TRBJ1-1	NA	TGTGCCTGGAGCAGGGGCACTGAAGCTTTCTTT	CAWSRGTEAFF
TRBV27	NA	TRBJ1-1	NA	TGTGCCAGCAGCCCCACCCGGACGGGAAACACTGAAGCTTTCTTT	CASSPTRTGNTEAFF
TRBV13	TRBD2	TRBJ2-5	NA	TGTGCCAGCAGCCGCCTAGCGGGGAATGGTGAGGAGACCCAGTACTTC	CASSRLAGNGEETQYF
TRBV5-4	NA	TRBJ2-1	NA	TGTGCCAGCAGCTCGGACTTCAATGAGCAGTTCTTC	CASSSDFNEQFF
TRBV4-1	NA	TRBJ2-2	NA	TGCGCCAGCAGCCCCGGTGTGAACACCGGGGAGCTGTTTTTT	CASSPGVNTGELFF